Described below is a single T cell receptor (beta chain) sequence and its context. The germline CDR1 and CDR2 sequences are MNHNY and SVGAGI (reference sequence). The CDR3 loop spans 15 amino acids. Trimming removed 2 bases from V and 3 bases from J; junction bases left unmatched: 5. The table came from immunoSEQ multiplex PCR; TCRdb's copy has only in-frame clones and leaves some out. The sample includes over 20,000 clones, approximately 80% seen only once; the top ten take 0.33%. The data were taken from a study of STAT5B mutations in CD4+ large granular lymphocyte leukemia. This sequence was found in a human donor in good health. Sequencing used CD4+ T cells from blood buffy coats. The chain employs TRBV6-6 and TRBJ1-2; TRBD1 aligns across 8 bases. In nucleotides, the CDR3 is TGTGCCAGCAGTTACCGGACAGGGTGGGACTATGGCTACACCTTC. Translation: CASSYRTGWDYGYTF.